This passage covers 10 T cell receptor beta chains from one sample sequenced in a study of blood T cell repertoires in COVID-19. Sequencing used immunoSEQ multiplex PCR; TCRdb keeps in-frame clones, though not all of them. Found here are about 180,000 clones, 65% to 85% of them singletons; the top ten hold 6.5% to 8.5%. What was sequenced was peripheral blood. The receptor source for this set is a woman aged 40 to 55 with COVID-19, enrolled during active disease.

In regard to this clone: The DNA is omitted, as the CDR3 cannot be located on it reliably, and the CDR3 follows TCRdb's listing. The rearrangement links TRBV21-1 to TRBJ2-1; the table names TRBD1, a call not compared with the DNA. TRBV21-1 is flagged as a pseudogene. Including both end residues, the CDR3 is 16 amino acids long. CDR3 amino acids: CASSVGQGAMGNEQFF.

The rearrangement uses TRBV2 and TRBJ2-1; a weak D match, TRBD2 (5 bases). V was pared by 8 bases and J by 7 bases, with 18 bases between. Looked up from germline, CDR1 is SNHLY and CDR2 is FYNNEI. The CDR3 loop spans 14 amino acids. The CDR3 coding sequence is TGTGCCAGCTGCACTGGGGTGCCGGGGAATGAGCAGTTCTTC. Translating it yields CASCTGVPGNEQFF.

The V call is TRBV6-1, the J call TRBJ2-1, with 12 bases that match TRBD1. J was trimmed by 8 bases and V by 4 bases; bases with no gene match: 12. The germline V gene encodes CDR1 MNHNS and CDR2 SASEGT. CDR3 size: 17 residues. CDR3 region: CASSVGDRGRSRYEQFF. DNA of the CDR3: TGTGCCAGCAGTGTTGGGGACAGGGGGCGTAGTAGGTATGAGCAGTTCTTC.

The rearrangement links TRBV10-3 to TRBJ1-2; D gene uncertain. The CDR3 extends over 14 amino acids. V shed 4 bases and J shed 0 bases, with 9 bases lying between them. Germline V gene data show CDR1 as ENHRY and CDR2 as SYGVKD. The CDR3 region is CAISVLSSNYGYTF. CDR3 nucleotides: TGTGCCATCAGTGTTCTGAGCTCTAACTATGGCTACACCTTC.

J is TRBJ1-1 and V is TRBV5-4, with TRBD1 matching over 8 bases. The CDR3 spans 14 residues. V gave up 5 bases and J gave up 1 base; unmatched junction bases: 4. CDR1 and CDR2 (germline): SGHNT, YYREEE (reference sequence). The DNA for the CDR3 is TGTGCCAGCAGGGGGGGACAGGAGAACACTGAAGCTTTCTTT. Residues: CASRGGQENTEAFF.

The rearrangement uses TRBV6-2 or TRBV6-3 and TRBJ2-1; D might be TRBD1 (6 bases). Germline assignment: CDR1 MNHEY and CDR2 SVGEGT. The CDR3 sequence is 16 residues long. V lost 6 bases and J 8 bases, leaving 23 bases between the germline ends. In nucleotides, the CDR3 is TGTGCCAGCAGCCCCCCGACAGGCCCCCGCTGGGATGAGCAGTTCTTC. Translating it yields CASSPPTGPRWDEQFF.

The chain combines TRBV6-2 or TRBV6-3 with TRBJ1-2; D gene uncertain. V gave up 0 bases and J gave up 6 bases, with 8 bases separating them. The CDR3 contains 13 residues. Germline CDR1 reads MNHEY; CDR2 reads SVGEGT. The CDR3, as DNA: TGTGCCAGCAGTTACTCGCGGATGAATGGCTACACCTTC. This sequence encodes CASSYSRMNGYTF.

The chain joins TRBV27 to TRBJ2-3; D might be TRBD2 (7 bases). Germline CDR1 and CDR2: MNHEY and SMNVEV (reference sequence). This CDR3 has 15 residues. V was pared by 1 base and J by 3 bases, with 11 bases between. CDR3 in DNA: TGTGCCAGCAGTTTATATGAGGGGGGGACAGATACGCAGTATTTT. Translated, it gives CASSLYEGGTDTQYF.

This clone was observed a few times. The CDR3, as DNA: TGTGCCAGTTCCGGGGGAGCTTTAACCTCGAACACTGAAGCTTTCTTT. This gives the protein CASSGGALTSNTEAFF. The J gene is TRBJ1-1, the V gene TRBV19, with D possibly being TRBD1 (5 bases). Germline assignment: CDR1 LNHDA and CDR2 SQIVND (reference sequence). The CDR3 is 16 residues long. V was cut by 8 bases and J by 1 base, with 20 bases left in between.

The CDR3 sequence: CASSLSLVAGGQETQYF. CDR3 nucleotides: TGTGCCAGCAGCTTATCCCTGGTAGCGGGAGGCCAAGAGACCCAGTACTTC. The rearrangement links TRBV7-6 to TRBJ2-5; 10 bases map to TRBD2. The junction had 7 bases not matched to a gene; V was cut back by 2 bases and J by 1 base. There are 17 residues in the CDR3. Germline CDR1 SGHVS, CDR2 FNYEAQ.